This TCR beta chain is from a study of cytomegalovirus exposure and HLA in healthy donors. Study conclusions and caveats: TCR beta V- and J-gene trimming, according to a later analysis, was linked to a missense DCLRE1C variant. Upon later analysis, HLA-associated TCR beta chains proved more clonally expanded than other, equally common chains. 164 TCR beta chains were listed as cytomegalovirus-associated.

PCR amplification relied on 60 Vbeta primers (plus 13 Jbeta primers). Profiling relied on immunoSEQ multiplex PCR, and the TCRdb table lists in-frame clones only, not all of them. The repertoire holds about 190,000 clones, with roughly 68% as singletons. This clone was counted between two and nine times. The antigen remains undetermined. The receptor was derived from a woman under 40 in good health and CMV-seronegative. The sequencing input was PBMCs.

The CDR3 bases are TGTGCCAGCAGTTTGAAGGGGATCGGCTACGAGCAGTACTTC. Translated, it gives CASSLKGIGYEQYF. The chain employs TRBV27 and TRBJ2-7, with a weak D call TRBD1 (5 bases). Germline CDR1 is MNHEY and CDR2 is SMNVEV (reference sequence). The CDR3 sequence is 14 residues long. Trimming stripped 3 bases from V and 3 bases from J, with 12 bases between.